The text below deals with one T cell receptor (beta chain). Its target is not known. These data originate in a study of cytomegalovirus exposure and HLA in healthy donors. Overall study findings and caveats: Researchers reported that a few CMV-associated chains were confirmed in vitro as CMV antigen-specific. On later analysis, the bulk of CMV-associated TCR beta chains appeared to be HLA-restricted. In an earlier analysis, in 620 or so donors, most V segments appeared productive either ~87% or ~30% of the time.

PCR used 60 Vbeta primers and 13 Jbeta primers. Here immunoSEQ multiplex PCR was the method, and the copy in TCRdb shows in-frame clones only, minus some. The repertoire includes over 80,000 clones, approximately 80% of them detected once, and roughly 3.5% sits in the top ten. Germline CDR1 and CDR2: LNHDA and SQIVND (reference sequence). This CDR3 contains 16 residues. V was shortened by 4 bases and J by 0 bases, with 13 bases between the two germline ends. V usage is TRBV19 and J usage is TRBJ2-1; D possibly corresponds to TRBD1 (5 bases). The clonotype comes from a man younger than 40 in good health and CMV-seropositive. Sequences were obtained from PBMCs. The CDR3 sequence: CASSNRGKSSYNEQFF. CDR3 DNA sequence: TGTGCCAGTAGTAATAGGGGCAAGAGCTCCTACAATGAGCAGTTCTTC.